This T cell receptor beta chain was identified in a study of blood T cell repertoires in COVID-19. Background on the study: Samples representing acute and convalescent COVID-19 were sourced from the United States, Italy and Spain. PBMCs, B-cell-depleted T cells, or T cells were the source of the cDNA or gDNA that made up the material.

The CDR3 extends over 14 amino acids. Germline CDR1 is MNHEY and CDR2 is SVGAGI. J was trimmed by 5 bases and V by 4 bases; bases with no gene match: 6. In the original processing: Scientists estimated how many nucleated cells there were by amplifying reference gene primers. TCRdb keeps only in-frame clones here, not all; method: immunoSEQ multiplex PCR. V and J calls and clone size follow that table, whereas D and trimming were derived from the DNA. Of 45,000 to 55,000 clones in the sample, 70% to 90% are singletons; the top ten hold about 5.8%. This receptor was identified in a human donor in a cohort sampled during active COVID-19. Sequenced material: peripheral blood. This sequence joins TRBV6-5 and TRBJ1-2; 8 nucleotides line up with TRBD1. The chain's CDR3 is CASSSSRTGYGYTF. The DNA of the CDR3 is TGTGCCAGCAGTTCGTCCCGGACAGGGTATGGCTACACCTTC.